A single sample gave rise to the 19 T cell receptor beta chains below, sequenced in a study of blood T cells in healthy people across ages. It was with a sample-barcoded 5' primer and a J-beta primer mix that a second PCR of roughly 6 to 12 cycles was run. TCRdb fed the 5' RACE reads into MiXCR, producing one record per CDR3 protein. The sample contains some 1.7 million distinct CDR3 sequences, over 25% of which appear only once. Sequenced material: blood. Every receptor here comes from a woman in her twenties or thirties in good health.

As concerns this clonotype: This may stem from a read error, because a much larger clone lies one nucleotide away. V is TRBV10-3 and J is TRBJ2-5; TRBD1 matches 8 bases. The J segment lost 11 bases and the V segment lost 6 bases, leaving 14 bases of the junction unmatched. The CDR3 covers 14 residues. CDR1 is ENHRY and CDR2 is SYGVKD in the germline V gene. The DNA of the CDR3 is TGTGCCATCAGACAGGCAGGGGGCCGGGATGAGCAGTACTTC. Protein: CAIRQAGGRDEQYF.

This clonotype was counted only a few times. J is TRBJ1-1 and V is TRBV5-1; 8 bases are a match to TRBD1. Germline V gene sequence: CDR1 SGHRS, CDR2 YFSETQ. V lost 0 bases, J lost 3 bases, and 4 bases stayed unmatched. This CDR3 has 15 amino acids. The CDR3: CASSLAGQGYTEAFF. The CDR3 region has the DNA TGCGCCAGCAGCTTGGCCGGACAGGGCTACACTGAAGCTTTCTTT.

This clonotype was counted at least ten times. The V and J genes are TRBV20-1 and TRBJ2-5, with D perhaps matching TRBD2 (6 bases). The CDR3 loop spans 14 amino acids. The germline CDR1 and CDR2 sequences are DFQATT and SNEGSKA (reference sequence). Trimming took off 3 bases at V and 5 bases at J, with 16 bases between the two ends. This chain's CDR3 is CSASLGTEGETQYF. CDR3 in DNA: TGCAGTGCTAGTCTCGGGACGGAGGGGGAGACCCAGTACTTC.

V is TRBV10-2 and J is TRBJ2-1; unclear D gene. Germline V CDR1 and CDR2: WSHSY, SAAADI. V lost 8 bases to trimming and J lost 3 bases, with 11 bases between them. The CDR3 is made up of 13 amino acids. The DNA for the CDR3 is TGCGCCAGCGGGAACGGGCGCTACAATGAGCAGTTCTTC. Translating gives CASGNGRYNEQFF.

A few counts support this clonotype. The gene calls are TRBV15 and TRBJ2-3; D is unclear. V lost 1 base to trimming and J lost 4 bases, with 12 bases between them. This CDR3 has 15 amino acids. In germline, CDR1 is LNHNV, CDR2 YYDKDF (reference sequence). This CDR3 reads CATSRGDRSADTQYF. The CDR3 bases are TGTGCCACCAGCAGAGGAGATCGAAGTGCAGATACGCAGTATTTT.

The CDR3 loop reads CASRRDTNEQYF. The CDR3 bases are TGTGCCAGCCGGAGGGACACCAACGAGCAGTACTTC. The gene calls are TRBV12-3 or TRBV12-4 and TRBJ2-7; tentatively, D is TRBD1 or TRBD2 (6 bases each). V was pared by 8 bases and J by 5 bases, with 13 bases between. The CDR3 contains 12 residues.

This chain joins TRBV6-5 and TRBJ2-1; D is uncertain. Germline V lookup: CDR1 MNHEY, CDR2 SVGAGI. The CDR3 length is 17 residues. V lost 2 bases and J 5 bases, leaving 19 bases between the germline ends. CDR3 sequence (DNA): TGTGCCAGCAGTTACGGCGGACCGGAGACACCTGACAATGAGCAGTTCTTC. It codes for CASSYGGPETPDNEQFF.

This clonotype was counted a few times. This chain uses TRBV5-1 with TRBJ2-1; D remains unclear. The J call is doubtful: the DNA matches TRBJ2-7 better. This CDR3 has 15 amino acids. CDR1 is SGHRS and CDR2 is YFSETQ in the germline V gene. The CDR3, as DNA: TGCGCCAGCAGCTTGGGGTCTGGCTCCTACAATGAGCAGTACTTC. Protein product: CASSLGSGSYNEQYF.

This clonotype was observed a few times. J is TRBJ2-5 and V is TRBV4-3; tentative D call: TRBD2 (7 bases). V was shortened by 1 base and J by 4 bases, with 16 bases between the two germline ends. CDR3 length: 16 amino acids. Germline lookup yields CDR1 LGHNA and CDR2 YSLEER. CDR3 sequence reads: CASSQARGGALETQYF. CDR3 DNA sequence: TGCGCCAGCAGCCAAGCTAGGGGGGGGGCGTTAGAGACCCAGTACTTC.

This clonotype came up a few times. V and J are TRBV28 and TRBJ1-2, with D possibly TRBD1 on 6 matching bases. The CDR3 consists of 14 residues. With 7 bases removed from V and 1 base from J, the gap between germline ends came to 13 bases. Per the germline V gene, CDR1 is MDHEN and CDR2 is SYDVKM. The CDR3 region is CASTAGQFNYGYTF. Here the CDR3 DNA reads TGTGCCAGCACCGCCGGACAGTTTAACTATGGCTACACCTTC.

The table lists this clonotype with a few counts. The chain has TRBV20-1 and TRBJ2-1; 7 nucleotides agree with TRBD2. Trimming removed 7 bases from V and 3 bases from J; junction bases left unmatched: 15. There are 16 residues in the CDR3. CDR1 and CDR2 from the germline V gene are DFQATT and SNEGSKA (reference sequence). DNA for the CDR3: TGCAGTGTCGCCCACCCTAGCGGCCGACGCTACAATGAGCAGTTCTTC. Amino acid sequence: CSVAHPSGRRYNEQFF.

This clonotype was observed a few times. This rearrangement joins TRBV27 to TRBJ2-7, with D perhaps TRBD2 (7 bases). Germline CDR1 and CDR2: MNHEY and SMNVEV (reference sequence). The CDR3 loop spans 15 amino acids. V was cut by 0 bases and J by 3 bases, with 12 bases left in between. CDR3: CASSLSKGGHYEQYF. The CDR3 bases are TGTGCCAGCAGTTTATCAAAGGGGGGGCACTACGAGCAGTACTTC.

V usage is TRBV5-5 and J usage is TRBJ1-2, with D maybe TRBD1 (5 bases). The germline V gene encodes CDR1 SGHKS and CDR2 YYEKEE (reference sequence). This CDR3 has 13 amino acids. V was cut by 6 bases and J by 2 bases, with 11 bases left in between. CDR3 sequence: CASTGFSNYGYTF. CDR3 nucleotide sequence: TGTGCCAGCACAGGGTTCTCAAACTATGGCTACACCTTC.

CDR3 nucleotide sequence: TGCGCCAGCAGCACACTGGGCATAAACACCGGGGAGCTGTTTTTT. As protein: CASSTLGINTGELFF. The gene calls are TRBV5-1 and TRBJ2-2; D uncertain. This CDR3 spans 15 amino acids. Trimming stripped 4 bases from V and 2 bases from J, with 12 bases between. Germline CDR1 reads SGHRS; CDR2 reads YFSETQ.

This chain connects TRBV24-1 to TRBJ1-2, with 7 bases matching TRBD1. The trim removed 2 bases at V and 6 bases at J, leaving 8 bases unmatched. CDR1 and CDR2 (germline): KGHDR, SFDVKD. The CDR3 sequence is 15 residues long. CDR3 residues: CATSDSRDSHHGYTF. The CDR3 DNA reads TGTGCCACCAGTGATTCCAGGGACAGCCATCATGGCTACACCTTC.

The rearrangement uses TRBV11-1 and TRBJ2-1; D possibly uses TRBD1 or TRBD2 (5 bases each). The CDR3 extends over 15 amino acids. V dropped 1 base and J dropped 7 bases, with 14 bases sitting between them. CDR1 is SGHAT, CDR2 FQDESV, per germline (reference sequence). The CDR3 DNA reads as TGTGCCAGCAGCTTAGAGGGGACCGACGGGAATGAGCAGTTCTTC. As protein: CASSLEGTDGNEQFF. The variable domain in full, with the rest retrieved from reference TRBV11-1 and TRBJ2-1, is EAEVAQSPRYKITEKSQAVAFWCDPISGHATLYWYRQILGQGPELLVQFQDESVVDDSQLPKDRFSAERLKGVDSTLKIQPAELGDSAMYLCASSLEGTDGNEQFFGPGTRLTVL.

This clonotype occurred many times. The chain links TRBV11-1 to TRBJ2-6; D is undetermined. V gave up 1 base and J gave up 2 bases, with 6 bases separating them. This CDR3 comprises 15 residues. From germline, CDR1 is SGHAT and CDR2 FQDESV (reference sequence). Here the CDR3 reads CASSLVLPGANVLTF. The CDR3 nucleotides read TGTGCCAGCAGCTTAGTCCTGCCTGGGGCCAACGTCCTGACTTTC.

In DNA, the CDR3 is TGCGCCAGCAGCTTTTCGGGATCTGACGAAGCTTTCTTT. Translating it yields CASSFSGSDEAFF. The genes are TRBV5-1 and TRBJ1-1; D is unresolved. CDR1 is SGHRS, CDR2 YFSETQ, per germline. This CDR3 has 13 residues. V shed 2 bases and J shed 8 bases, with 13 bases lying between them.

This clonotype showed up many times. The chain uses TRBV7-8 and TRBJ2-3; either TRBD1 or TRBD2 may supply D (6 bases each). The length of the CDR3 is 17 residues. V lost 1 base and J lost 3, with 17 bases in between. CDR1 is SGHVS, CDR2 FQNEAQ, per germline. The CDR3 nucleotides are TGTGCCAGCAGCTTAGATGGAGGGCGGAGGGGGACAGATACGCAGTATTTT. Translation gives CASSLDGGRRGTDTQYF.